This entry features one T cell receptor (beta chain) sequence. Germline CDR1 LGHDT, CDR2 YNNKEL (reference sequence). Losses at the gene ends were 5 bases for V and 4 bases for J; bases not matched to a gene: 6. This CDR3 region has 14 residues. Per the original data handling: Reference gene primer amplification gave estimated nucleated cell counts. Measured with immunoSEQ multiplex PCR; TCRdb has only the in-frame clones, and not every one. V and J calls and clone size are those listed in that table; D and trimming were worked out from the DNA. The sample yields hundreds of thousands of clones, roughly four fifths seen once. Seattle's cohort entered during active infection and was followed longitudinally. The data stem from a study of blood T cell repertoires in COVID-19. Study context: Donors in the United States, Italy and Spain gave samples during acute or convalescent COVID-19.

The receptor was isolated from a woman at least 80 years old with COVID-19, enrolled during active disease. The chain uses TRBV3-1 (or the pseudogene TRBV3-2) and TRBJ2-3; 7 bases map to TRBD2. Sample: peripheral blood. CDR3 residues: CASSSTSVSDTQYF. The CDR3 DNA reads as TGTGCCAGCAGCTCCACTAGCGTCTCAGATACGCAGTATTTT.